The next 9 T cell receptor beta chains were all read from a single sample in a study of T cells in Graves' hyperthyroidism and ophthalmopathy. TCR beta CDR3 regions were amplified from RNA transcripts. HTBI primers were employed in a first-round RT-PCR of the TCR CDR3. TCRdb recomputed calls from the multiplex PCR reads with MiXCR, one row per CDR3 protein. Of 300,000 to 450,000 distinct CDR3 sequences in the sample, around 25% were seen once. The source material was blood. These receptors were collected from a man in his fifties or sixties with Graves' hyperthyroidism.

This clonotype was recorded many times. This chain uses TRBV6-2 or TRBV6-3 with TRBJ2-3; no firm D call. Per germline, CDR1 MNHEY and CDR2 SVGEGT. The V and J ends lost 8 bases and 2 bases respectively, with 8 bases between them. The CDR3 spans 12 residues. The CDR3 loop is CASDGDTDTQYF. The CDR3 DNA reads TGTGCCAGCGATGGGGACACAGATACGCAGTATTTT.

This clonotype appeared a few times. The V and J genes are TRBV27 and TRBJ2-5; the match to TRBD2 covers 7 bases. The CDR3 spans 14 residues. The V segment lost 3 bases and the J segment 2 bases; nucleotides outside the gene matches: 3. CDR1 and CDR2 from the germline V gene are MNHEY and SMNVEV (reference sequence). The CDR3 sequence: CASSLGGIQETQYF. The DNA of the CDR3 is TGTGCCAGCAGTTTGGGAGGGATACAAGAGACCCAGTACTTC.

This clonotype was counted many times. The chain couples TRBV5-1 to TRBJ2-7; 9 nucleotides align to TRBD1. CDR3 length equals 14 residues. From germline, CDR1 is SGHRS and CDR2 YFSETQ. Germline trimming cut 4 bases from V and 3 bases from J; bases unmatched to any gene: 5. The CDR3 nucleotides read TGCGCCAGCAGCATTCCGGGACAGGGCTACGAGCAGTACTTC. Its protein is CASSIPGQGYEQYF.

The chain links TRBV5-6 to TRBJ2-7; TRBD2 matches at 12 bases. Germline V CDR1 and CDR2: SGHDT, YYEEEE. Trimming at V came to 2 bases and at J to 7 bases, leaving 7 bases not matched to a gene. The CDR3 length is 15 residues. The CDR3 loop reads CASSFGTSGSREQYF. CDR3 in DNA: TGTGCCAGCAGCTTCGGGACTAGCGGGTCGAGGGAGCAGTACTTC.

This chain joins TRBV2 and TRBJ2-1; D may be TRBD2 (5 bases). The CDR3 totals 16 residues. V lost 4 bases to trimming and J lost 4 bases, with 17 bases between them. Germline CDR1 is SNHLY and CDR2 is FYNNEI. DNA for the CDR3: TGTGCCAGCAGTGGCTTCAGACACGGAGGTTACAATGAGCAGTTCTTC. Translating gives CASSGFRHGGYNEQFF.

The sample holds a few counts of this clonotype. This sequence joins TRBV4-1 and TRBJ1-2; TRBD1 is a possible D gene (5 bases). V was clipped by 4 bases and J by 4 bases, with 10 bases between them. Germline CDR1 reads MGHRA; CDR2 reads YSYEKL. The CDR3 has 13 amino acids. The chain's CDR3 is CASSLGDVYGYTF. The CDR3 DNA reads TGCGCCAGCAGCCTTGGGGACGTCTATGGCTACACCTTC.

This chain joins TRBV10-2 and TRBJ1-1; D not certain. CDR1 WSHSY and CDR2 SAAADI come from the germline V gene. This CDR3 has 16 residues. V shed 0 bases and J shed 4 bases, with 15 bases lying between them. CDR3 region: CASSESRQPLGTEAFF. The DNA of the CDR3 is TGCGCCAGCAGTGAGTCACGGCAACCGCTGGGCACTGAAGCTTTCTTT.

This clonotype was found a few times. This chain links TRBV30 with TRBJ2-1; D remains unclear. The CDR3 extends over 14 amino acids. V gave up 5 bases and J gave up 7 bases, with 18 bases separating them. The V gene's germline CDR1 is GTSNPN and CDR2 SVGIG (reference sequence). The CDR3 region is CAWCATPSWNEQFF. CDR3 DNA: TGTGCCTGGTGTGCTACCCCCTCCTGGAATGAGCAGTTCTTC.

This clonotype was seen more than once but under ten times. This chain uses TRBV2 with TRBJ2-6; no reliable D call. Looked up from germline, CDR1 is SNHLY and CDR2 is FYNNEI. With 3 bases removed from V and 4 bases from J, the gap between germline ends came to 13 bases. CDR3 length equals 16 residues. CDR3 in amino acids: CASSEIGSPGANVLTF. DNA for the CDR3: TGTGCCAGCAGTGAGATCGGGTCGCCCGGGGCCAACGTCCTGACTTTC.